This T cell receptor beta chain comes out of a study of T-cell memory formation after mild COVID-19 (TCRdb year 2021). About the full investigation: TCR sequence clusters from the two donors were found to be largely donor specific. The cohort was made up of two young adult volunteers, one female and one male, who were previously healthy. In a couple of donors, T-cell clones that expanded and contracted after mild COVID-19 were tracked by sequencing TCRalpha and TCRbeta repertoires over time.

Ficoll-Paque density gradient centrifugation was the method used to isolate PBMCs. What the research found in general, with its limitations: Contracting CD4+ clones appeared mostly in the CM and EM memory subsets, whereas CD8+ clones were enriched in EMRA. The detection of some responding clones in pre-infection memory suggests that pre-existing cross-reactive memory T cells joined the SARS-CoV-2 response. Balanced CD4/CD8 phenotypes were observed for clones contracting from day 15 to 85, whereas a bias towards CD4+ was observed for a second wave of clones expanding from day 15 to 37. Whether the second-wave clones peaking on day 37 were SARS-CoV-2 specific was not confirmed. Only two mild cases were covered in the study, and larger cohorts including severe cases with pre-infection samples were considered necessary.

This clonotype was found a few times. There is no known antigen for this receptor. One base away there is no much larger clone; base qualities are not given. Sequencing was carried out with an Illumina NovaSeq 6000. TCRalpha and TCRbeta cDNA libraries were built by 5'RACE with constant-segment primers, adding sample barcodes and unique molecular identifiers. Trizol reagent was used to extract RNA from every sample. The libraries were amplified in two PCR steps, and the second step added a second sample barcode and Illumina TruSeq adapters. Sequencing of the libraries was done on an Illumina NovaSeq, producing 2 x 150 bp paired-end reads. The source study handled its data this way. Demultiplexing of reads and collapsing into UMI-guided consensus sequences were performed with migec v1.2.7. Using mixcr v2.1.11, UMI consensuses were aligned to TRA and TRB V and J templates and then assembled into clonotypes. Expanded or contracted clonotypes were those called significant by both edgeR and NoisET, with noise models trained on biological replicates. For edgeR calls, the cutoffs were a false discovery rate-adjusted p below 0.01 and a log2 fold-change threshold of 1. As an exploratory analysis of dynamics, max-normalized trajectories of the 1000 most abundant clonotypes were examined by PCA with hierarchical clustering. The CD4 or CD8 phenotype of responding clones was assigned using the separately sequenced CD4+ and CD8+ repertoires. Through fastp at Q25 and MiXCR, TCRdb rebuilt clones from the public reads, retaining in-frame beta chains. Rows with a matching CDR3 protein are joined into one entry that keeps the most common DNA and genes. None of the V and J calls come from the authors' own analysis; TCRdb made them. Here the sample has hundreds of thousands of distinct CDR3 sequences; less than 25% occur a single time. Under 8.5% of the sample goes to the ten largest clones.

A distance of 12 bases separates the germline ends of V and J, which lose 0 bases and 6 bases respectively. From cysteine to phenylalanine, the CDR3 is 14 amino acids long. The kept DNA is CDR3 alone, 42 bases in frame from the first base. The germline V gene provides CDR1 SGHRS and CDR2 YFSETQ. The chain uses TRBV5-1 and TRBJ1-2, with TRBD1 tentatively as D gene (5 bases match). The sequence derives from an adult woman who had mild COVID-19 (a few samples of this study predate the infection). The sample titles of this study are shuffled in the database, so cell type and time point are left out; the donor was told from shared clones. Material: PBMCs or a T cell subset sorted from them (not recorded which). The DNA reads TGCGCCAGCAGCTTGGGATCAGGGTTAGATGGCTACACCTTC. Translated, it reads CASSLGSGLDGYTF.